The 18 T cell receptor beta chains given below trace back to one sample, sequenced in a study of vaccination and CD4 T cells after COVID-19 (dated by TCRdb to 2022 to 2024). The treatment or condition label on this specimen signifies: roughly 10-day PBMC culture with coronavirus spike peptide pools or control peptides (ViraFEST assay). Their antigens remain unidentified. Library preparation was by PCR. Sequencing was carried out with an Illumina iSeq 100. TCR sequencing of DNA from cultured CD4+ T cells used the Oncomine TCR Beta short-read assay at the Johns Hopkins FTIC core. The raw public reads went through TCRdb reprocessing: fastp at Q25, MiXCR clone calling, in-frame beta chains kept. Duplicate CDR3 protein sequences are folded into a single record with the most common DNA and genes. Present in this sample are 20,000 to 30,000 distinct CDR3 sequences, around three fifths of which were seen just once. The ten largest clones capture around 5% of the sample.

Specimen: CD4+ T cells from blood, cultured in vitro. The receptors were gathered from a human donor who had recovered from COVID-19.

The chain couples TRBV7-2 to TRBJ1-2; D is perhaps TRBD1 (5 bases). Germline V gene lookup returns CDR1 SGHTA and CDR2 FQGNSA. This CDR3 has 16 residues. Trimming shortened V by 5 bases and J by 8 bases, and 24 bases separated the two germline ends. The CDR3 DNA follows: TGTGCCAGCAGCATTGGGGGGGGTAACCCCGTATTAGGCTACACCTTC. Protein sequence: CASSIGGGNPVLGYTF. Supplemented by reference TRBV7-2 and TRBJ1-2, the full variable domain reads GAGVSQSPSNKVTEKGKDVELRCDPISGHTALYWYRQSLGQGLEFLIYFQGNSAPDKSGLPSDRFSAERTGGSVSTLTIQRTQQEDSAVYLCASSIGGGNPVLGYTFGSGTRLTVV.

The rearrangement uses TRBV15 and TRBJ1-5; D unresolved. V lost 5 bases, J lost 1 base, and 6 bases lay in between. The germline V gene encodes CDR1 LNHNV and CDR2 YYDKDF (reference sequence). The length of the CDR3 is 13 residues. The CDR3 reads CATSPRSNQPQHF. The CDR3, as DNA: TGTGCCACCAGCCCCCGAAGCAATCAGCCCCAGCATTTT.

This chain joins TRBV20-1 and TRBJ2-1, with 10 positions matching TRBD2. Looked up from germline, CDR1 is DFQATT and CDR2 is SNEGSKA (reference sequence). Trimming cost V 5 bases and J 3 bases; bases outside gene matches: 7. CDR3 size: 15 residues. In nucleotides, the CDR3 is TGCAGTGCTCTCCTTAGCGGGAGGATCTACAATGAGCAGTTCTTC. Encoded protein: CSALLSGRIYNEQFF.

The chain joins TRBV28 to TRBJ2-3; D not certain. V was pared by 3 bases and J by 2 bases, with 15 bases between. This CDR3 is built from 16 residues. CDR1 is MDHEN, CDR2 SYDVKM, per germline. The CDR3 region has the DNA TGTGCCAGCAGTTTTTCCCTCTTAGCAGCCACAGATACGCAGTATTTT. This encodes CASSFSLLAATDTQYF.

The rearrangement joins TRBV7-3 to TRBJ1-6, with D unclear. The V gene lost 2 bases and the J gene lost 10 bases, with 15 bases spanning the gap. In germline, CDR1 is SGHTA, CDR2 FQGTGA. The CDR3 sequence is 15 residues long. The CDR3 reads CASSLQVGGESPLHF. The CDR3 region has the DNA TGTGCCAGCAGCTTACAGGTAGGCGGGGAGTCACCCCTCCACTTT.

The chain carries TRBV7-3 and TRBJ2-7; possible D gene TRBD2, 5 bases. V was cut by 4 bases and J by 6 bases, with 16 bases left in between. This CDR3 region has 14 residues. The germline V gene has CDR1 SGHTA and CDR2 FQGTGA. The chain's CDR3 is CASSSPGMGSEQYF. CDR3 nucleotide sequence: TGTGCCAGCAGCTCCCCCGGGATGGGCTCCGAGCAGTACTTC.

The chain carries TRBV27 and TRBJ2-7; 12 nucleotides match TRBD1. CDR3 length: 15 residues. V trimming: 6 bases; J trimming: 4 bases; junction bases outside the gene matches: 7. Germline CDR1 MNHEY, CDR2 SMNVEV (reference sequence). The CDR3 protein is CASRHGTGGSYEQYF. The CDR3 region has the DNA TGTGCCAGCAGACATGGGACAGGGGGCTCTTACGAGCAGTACTTC.

The rearrangement joins TRBV24-1 to TRBJ1-5; D is ambiguous. The CDR3 has 16 residues. The V gene's germline CDR1 is KGHDR and CDR2 SFDVKD. V was shortened by 4 bases and J by 5 bases, with 17 bases between the two germline ends. The CDR3 nucleotides are TGTGCCACCAGTGAATCTGGCCGGGGTGGGGATCAGCCCCAGCATTTT. It codes for CATSESGRGGDQPQHF.

The chain joins TRBV7-2 to TRBJ1-1; D gene unclear. V was trimmed by 0 bases and J by 5 bases, leaving 7 bases between them. The CDR3 loop spans 13 amino acids. The germline gives CDR1 SGHTA, CDR2 FQGNSA. Written as DNA, the CDR3 is TGTGCCAGCAGCTTAGCTCGAGAGACTGAAGCTTTCTTT. Its protein product is CASSLARETEAFF. The full variable domain, completed using reference TRBV7-2 and TRBJ1-1, is GAGVSQSPSNKVTEKGKDVELRCDPISGHTALYWYRQSLGQGLEFLIYFQGNSAPDKSGLPSDRFSAERTGGSVSTLTIQRTQQEDSAVYLCASSLARETEAFFGQGTRLTVV.

By its share, this clonotype is large (0.1 to 1%). The junction does not match germline at one end; this may be a read error. The chain combines TRBV6-5 with TRBJ1-6, with 9 bases that match TRBD1. Germline assignment: CDR1 MNHEY and CDR2 SVGAGI. The CDR3 length is 17 residues. The CDR3: CASSFTGQGSSNSPLHF. The CDR3 DNA reads TGTGCCAGCAGTTTCACTGGACAGGGGTCCTCTAATTCACCCCTCCACTTT.

This chain uses TRBV6-2 or TRBV6-3 with TRBJ2-4; TRBD2 matches at 7 bases. The CDR3 has 15 amino acids. Germline CDR1 and CDR2: MNHEY and SVGEGT. Trimming cost V 0 bases and J 8 bases; bases outside gene matches: 7. CDR3 amino acids: CASSYSTGTNHIQYF. The CDR3 DNA sequence: TGTGCCAGCAGTTACTCTACCGGGACTAATCACATTCAGTACTTC.

This clonotype was seen only a few times. The chain joins TRBV6-2 or TRBV6-3 to TRBJ1-1, with 7 bases matching TRBD1. The CDR3 runs 13 residues. Per germline, CDR1 MNHEY and CDR2 SVGEGT. V lost 4 bases and J lost 5; bases outside the gene matches: 4. The CDR3 nucleotides are TGTGCCAGCAGTTGGGGGACAGTTACTGAAGCTTTCTTT. This sequence encodes CASSWGTVTEAFF.

As DNA, the CDR3 is TGCAGTGCTCTAGGAGGGTTGGGGACAGGAAAAGCTTTCTTT. Its protein is CSALGGLGTGKAFF. The genes are TRBV20-1 and TRBJ1-1; 8 positions match TRBD1. Germline CDR1 reads DFQATT; CDR2 reads SNEGSKA (reference sequence). This CDR3 region has 14 residues. J gave up 9 bases and V 5 bases, and 14 bases lay outside the gene matches.

The V call is TRBV27, the J call TRBJ1-6, with a possible D match to TRBD1 (6 bases). The V end was cut by 5 bases, the J end by 6 bases, with 11 bases between. Germline loops: CDR1 MNHEY, CDR2 SMNVEV (reference sequence). The CDR3 runs to 14 residues. The CDR3 DNA reads as TGTGCCAGCAGTCTACGACAGGTTAATTCACCCCTCCACTTT. It translates to CASSLRQVNSPLHF.

The CDR3 DNA reads as TGTGCCAGCAGTGTCACACAGGTCTATGAAGCTTTCTTT. It translates to CASSVTQVYEAFF. The chain has TRBV6-1 and TRBJ1-1; TRBD1 might be the D (5 bases). CDR3 length: 13 residues. Germline-derived CDR1 and CDR2 are MNHNS and SASEGT. V dropped 4 bases and J dropped 7 bases, with 13 bases sitting between them.

This clonotype was recorded once. This sequence joins TRBV2 and TRBJ1-5; perhaps TRBD1 as D (6 bases). Trimming cost V 3 bases and J 4 bases, with 13 bases left between them. There are 15 residues in the CDR3. The germline V gene encodes CDR1 SNHLY and CDR2 FYNNEI. CDR3 amino acids: CASSEKGGSNQPQHF. The CDR3 DNA reads as TGTGCCAGCAGTGAGAAAGGGGGGTCGAATCAGCCCCAGCATTTT.

This clonotype came up a few times. V usage is TRBV28 and J usage is TRBJ2-2; D remains unclear. V shed 6 bases and J shed 7 bases, with 9 bases lying between them. The CDR3 is made up of 12 amino acids. The germline CDR1 and CDR2 sequences are MDHEN and SYDVKM. The chain's CDR3 is CASSPSVGELFF. In DNA, the CDR3 is TGTGCCAGCAGCCCATCTGTCGGGGAGCTGTTTTTT. The full variable domain, rest sourced from reference TRBV28 and TRBJ2-2, is DVKVTQSSRYLVKRTGEKVFLECVQDMDHENMFWYRQDPGLGLRLIYFSYDVKMKEKGDIPEGYSVSREKKERFSLILESASTNQTSMYLCASSPSVGELFFGEGSRLTVL.

The chain links TRBV20-1 to TRBJ1-2; TRBD1 matches 9 bases. The junction had 7 bases not matched to a gene; V was cut back by 6 bases and J by 2 bases. CDR1 and CDR2 from the germline V gene are DFQATT and SNEGSKA (reference sequence). The CDR3 consists of 14 residues. The CDR3 DNA is TGCAGTGCCACCCGGGACAGGGAGAACTATGGCTACACCTTC. Translation gives CSATRDRENYGYTF.